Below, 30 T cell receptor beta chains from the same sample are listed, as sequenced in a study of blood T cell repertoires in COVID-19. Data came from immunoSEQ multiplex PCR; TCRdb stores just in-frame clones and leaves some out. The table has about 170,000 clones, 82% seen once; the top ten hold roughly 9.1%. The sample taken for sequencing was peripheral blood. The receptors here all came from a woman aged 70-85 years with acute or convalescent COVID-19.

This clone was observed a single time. The CDR3 region is CANGQGPGNQPQHF. In DNA, the CDR3 is TGTGCTAACGGTCAGGGGCCGGGCAATCAGCCCCAGCATTTT. V gene TRBV7-8 combines with J gene TRBJ1-5; D is perhaps TRBD1 (6 bases). Germline CDR1 and CDR2: SGHVS and FQNEAQ. This CDR3 has 14 amino acids.

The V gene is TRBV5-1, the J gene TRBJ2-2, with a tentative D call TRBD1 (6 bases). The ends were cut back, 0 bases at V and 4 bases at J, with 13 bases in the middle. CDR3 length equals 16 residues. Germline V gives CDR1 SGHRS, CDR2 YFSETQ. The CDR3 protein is CASSLEGGLGTGELFF. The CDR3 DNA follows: TGCGCCAGCAGCTTGGAAGGGGGTCTGGGCACCGGGGAGCTGTTTTTT.

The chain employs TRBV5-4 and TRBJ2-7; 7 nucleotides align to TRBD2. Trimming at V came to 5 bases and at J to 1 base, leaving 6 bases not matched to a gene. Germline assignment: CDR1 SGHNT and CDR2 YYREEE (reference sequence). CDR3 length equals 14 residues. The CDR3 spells CASSQQGGSYEQYF. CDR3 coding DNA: TGTGCCAGCAGTCAGCAGGGAGGGTCCTACGAGCAGTACTTC.

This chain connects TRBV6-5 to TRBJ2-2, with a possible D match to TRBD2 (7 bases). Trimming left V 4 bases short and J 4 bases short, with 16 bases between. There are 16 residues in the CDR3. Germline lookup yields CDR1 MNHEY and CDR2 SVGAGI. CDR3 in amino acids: CASSFLGGRVTGELFF. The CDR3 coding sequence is TGTGCCAGCAGTTTCCTCGGGGGGCGGGTCACCGGGGAGCTGTTTTTT.

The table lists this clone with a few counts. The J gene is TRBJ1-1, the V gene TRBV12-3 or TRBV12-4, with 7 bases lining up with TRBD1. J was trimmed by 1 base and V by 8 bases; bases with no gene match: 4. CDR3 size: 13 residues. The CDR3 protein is CASWGQRNTEAFF. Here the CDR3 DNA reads TGTGCCAGCTGGGGACAGCGGAACACTGAAGCTTTCTTT.

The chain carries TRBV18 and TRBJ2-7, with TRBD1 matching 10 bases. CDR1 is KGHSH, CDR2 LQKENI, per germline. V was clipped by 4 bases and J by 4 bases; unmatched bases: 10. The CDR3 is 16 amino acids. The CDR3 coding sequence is TGTGCCAGCTCACGAACCGGGACAGGGGAAGGGTACGAGCAGTACTTC. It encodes CASSRTGTGEGYEQYF. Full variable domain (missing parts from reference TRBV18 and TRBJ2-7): NAGVMQNPRHLVRRRGQEARLRCSPMKGHSHVYWYRQLPEEGLKFMVYLQKENIIDESGMPKERFSAEFPKEGPSILRIQQVVRGDSAAYFCASSRTGTGEGYEQYFGPGTRLTVT.

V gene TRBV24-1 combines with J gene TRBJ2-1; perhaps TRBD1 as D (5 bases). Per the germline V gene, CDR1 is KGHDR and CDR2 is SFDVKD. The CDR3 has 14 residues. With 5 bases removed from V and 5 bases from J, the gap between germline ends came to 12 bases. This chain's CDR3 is CATSADTGNNEQFF. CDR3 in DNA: TGTGCCACCAGTGCAGATACAGGTAACAATGAGCAGTTCTTC.

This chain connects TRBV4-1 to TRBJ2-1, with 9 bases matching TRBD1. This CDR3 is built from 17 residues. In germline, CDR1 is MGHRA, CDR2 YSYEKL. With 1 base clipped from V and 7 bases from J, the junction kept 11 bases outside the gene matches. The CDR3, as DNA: TGCGCCAGCAGCCAAGGGTCAACCGGACAGGGGAAAAATGAGCAGTTCTTC. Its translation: CASSQGSTGQGKNEQFF.

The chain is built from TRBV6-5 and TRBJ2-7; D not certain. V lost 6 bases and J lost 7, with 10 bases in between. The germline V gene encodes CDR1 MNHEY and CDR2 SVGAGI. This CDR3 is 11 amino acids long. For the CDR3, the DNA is TGTGCCAGCAGCCTGGCCCAAGAGCAGTACTTC. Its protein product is CASSLAQEQYF.

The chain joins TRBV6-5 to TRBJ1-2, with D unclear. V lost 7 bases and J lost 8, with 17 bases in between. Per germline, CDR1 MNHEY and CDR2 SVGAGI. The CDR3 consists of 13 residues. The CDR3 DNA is TGTGCCAGCATCCAATGGAACCCGGAGGGCTACACCTTC. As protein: CASIQWNPEGYTF.

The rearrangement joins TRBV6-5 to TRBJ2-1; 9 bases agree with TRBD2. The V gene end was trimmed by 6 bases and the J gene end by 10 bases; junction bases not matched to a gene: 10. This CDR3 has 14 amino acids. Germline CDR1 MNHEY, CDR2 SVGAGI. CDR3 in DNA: TGTGCCAGCAGCCGTATAGCGGGAGTTGGCGAGCAGTTCTTC. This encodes CASSRIAGVGEQFF.

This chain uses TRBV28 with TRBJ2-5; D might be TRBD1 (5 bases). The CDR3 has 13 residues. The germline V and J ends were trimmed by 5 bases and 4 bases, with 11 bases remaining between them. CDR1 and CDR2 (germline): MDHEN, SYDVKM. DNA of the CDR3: TGTGCCAGCAGTGCCGCAGGGCTAGAGACCCAGTACTTC. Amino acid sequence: CASSAAGLETQYF.

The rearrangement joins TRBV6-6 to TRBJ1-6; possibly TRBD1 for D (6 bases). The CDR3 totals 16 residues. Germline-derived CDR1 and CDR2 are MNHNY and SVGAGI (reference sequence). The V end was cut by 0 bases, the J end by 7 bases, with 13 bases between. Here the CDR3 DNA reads TGTGCCAGCAGTTACTCGACAGGAAGAAAGAATTCACCCCTCCACTTT. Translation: CASSYSTGRKNSPLHF.

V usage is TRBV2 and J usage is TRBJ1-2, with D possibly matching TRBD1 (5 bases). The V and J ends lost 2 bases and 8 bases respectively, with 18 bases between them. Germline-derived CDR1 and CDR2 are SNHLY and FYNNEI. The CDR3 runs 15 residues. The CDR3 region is CASSEYPGLGSGYTF. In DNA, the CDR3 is TGTGCCAGCAGTGAATACCCAGGGCTCGGATCCGGCTACACCTTC.

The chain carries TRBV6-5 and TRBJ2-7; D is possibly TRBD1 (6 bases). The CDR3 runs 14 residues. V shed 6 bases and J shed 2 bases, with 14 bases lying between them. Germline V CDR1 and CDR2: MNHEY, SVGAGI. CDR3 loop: CASRRQEPPYEQYF. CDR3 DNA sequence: TGTGCCAGCAGACGACAGGAACCCCCCTACGAGCAGTACTTC.

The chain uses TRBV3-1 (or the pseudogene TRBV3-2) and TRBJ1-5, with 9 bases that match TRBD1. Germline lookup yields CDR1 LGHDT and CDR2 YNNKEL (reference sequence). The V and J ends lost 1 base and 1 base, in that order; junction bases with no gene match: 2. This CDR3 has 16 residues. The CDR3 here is CASSQGTGGSNQPQHF. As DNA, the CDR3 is TGTGCCAGCAGCCAAGGTACAGGGGGCAGCAATCAGCCCCAGCATTTT.

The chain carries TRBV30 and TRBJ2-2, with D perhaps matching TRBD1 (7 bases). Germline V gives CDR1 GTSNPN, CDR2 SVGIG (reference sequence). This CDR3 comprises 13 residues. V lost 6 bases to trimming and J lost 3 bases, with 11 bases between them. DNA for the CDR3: TGTGCCTGTCCCAGGGGGGACACCGGGGAGCTGTTTTTT. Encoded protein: CACPRGDTGELFF.

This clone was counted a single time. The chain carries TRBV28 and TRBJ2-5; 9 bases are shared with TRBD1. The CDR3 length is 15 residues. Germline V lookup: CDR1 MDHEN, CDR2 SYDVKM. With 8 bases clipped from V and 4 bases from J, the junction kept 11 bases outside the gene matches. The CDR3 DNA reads TGTGCCAGCGGGGACAGGGTCGGCTTACGAGAGACCCAGTACTTC. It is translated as CASGDRVGLRETQYF.

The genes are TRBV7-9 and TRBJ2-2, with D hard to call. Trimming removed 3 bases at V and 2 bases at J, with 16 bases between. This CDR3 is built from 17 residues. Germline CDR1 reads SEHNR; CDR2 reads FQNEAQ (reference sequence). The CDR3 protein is CASSFSRQTRNTGELFF. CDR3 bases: TGTGCCAGCAGCTTTTCTCGACAAACCCGCAACACCGGGGAGCTGTTTTTT. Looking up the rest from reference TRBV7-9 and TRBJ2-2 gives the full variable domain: DTGVSQNPRHKITKRGQNVTFRCDPISEHNRLYWYRQTLGQGPEFLTYFQNEAQLEKSRLLSDRFSAERPKGSFSTLEIQRTEQGDSAMYLCASSFSRQTRNTGELFFGEGSRLTVL.

Here the CDR3 reads CASTHRSVNTEAFF. DNA of the CDR3: TGTGCCAGCACCCACAGGAGCGTAAACACTGAAGCTTTCTTT. The chain is built from TRBV28 and TRBJ1-1; the D gene is possibly TRBD1 (5 bases). The length of the CDR3 is 14 residues. Germline loops: CDR1 MDHEN, CDR2 SYDVKM. Deletions cut 7 bases from V and 2 bases from J, with 14 bases between.

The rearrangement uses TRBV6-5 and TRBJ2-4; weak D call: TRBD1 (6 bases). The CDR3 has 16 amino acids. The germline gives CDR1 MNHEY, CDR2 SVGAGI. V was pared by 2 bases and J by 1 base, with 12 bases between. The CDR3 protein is CASSYTGQKAKNIQYF. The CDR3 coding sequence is TGTGCCAGCAGTTACACAGGACAGAAGGCCAAAAACATTCAGTACTTC.

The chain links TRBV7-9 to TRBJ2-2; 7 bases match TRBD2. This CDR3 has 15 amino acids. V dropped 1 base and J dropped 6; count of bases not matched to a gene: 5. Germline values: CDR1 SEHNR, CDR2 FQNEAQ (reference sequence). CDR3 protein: CASSLEGTKAGELFF. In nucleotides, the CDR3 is TGTGCCAGCAGCTTAGAGGGGACTAAGGCCGGGGAGCTGTTTTTT. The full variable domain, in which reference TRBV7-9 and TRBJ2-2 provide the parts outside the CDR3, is DTGVSQNPRHKITKRGQNVTFRCDPISEHNRLYWYRQTLGQGPEFLTYFQNEAQLEKSRLLSDRFSAERPKGSFSTLEIQRTEQGDSAMYLCASSLEGTKAGELFFGEGSRLTVL.

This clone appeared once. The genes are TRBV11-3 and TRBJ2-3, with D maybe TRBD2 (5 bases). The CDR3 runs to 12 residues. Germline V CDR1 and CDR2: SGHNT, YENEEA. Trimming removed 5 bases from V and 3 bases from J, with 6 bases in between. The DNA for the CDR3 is TGTGCCAGCAGCCCGGGGACAGATACGCAGTATTTT. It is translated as CASSPGTDTQYF.

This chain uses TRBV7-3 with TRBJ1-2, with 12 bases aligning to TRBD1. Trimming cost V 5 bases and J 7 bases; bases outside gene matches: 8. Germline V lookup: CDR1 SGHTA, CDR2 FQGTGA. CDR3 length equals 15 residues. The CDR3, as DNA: TGTGCCAGCAGCCCCTCCGGGACAGGGGGCCGTGGCTACACCTTC. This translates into CASSPSGTGGRGYTF.

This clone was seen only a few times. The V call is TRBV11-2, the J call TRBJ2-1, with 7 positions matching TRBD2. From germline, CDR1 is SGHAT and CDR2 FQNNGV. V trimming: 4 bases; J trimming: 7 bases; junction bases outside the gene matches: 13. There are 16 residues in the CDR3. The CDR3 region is CASSWVKGRAGNEQFF. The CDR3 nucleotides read TGTGCCAGCAGCTGGGTCAAAGGGAGGGCCGGGAATGAGCAGTTCTTC.

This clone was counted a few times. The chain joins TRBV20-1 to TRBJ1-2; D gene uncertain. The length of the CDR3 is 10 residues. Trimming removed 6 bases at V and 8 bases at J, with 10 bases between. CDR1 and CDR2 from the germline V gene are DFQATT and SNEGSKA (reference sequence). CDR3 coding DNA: TGCAGTGCCCACTCGATCGGCTACACCTTC. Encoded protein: CSAHSIGYTF.

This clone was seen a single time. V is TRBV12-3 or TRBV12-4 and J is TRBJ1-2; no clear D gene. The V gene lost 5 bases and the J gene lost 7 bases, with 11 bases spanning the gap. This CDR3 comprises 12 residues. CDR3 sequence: CASSPGYGGYTF. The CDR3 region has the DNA TGTGCCAGCAGTCCAGGTTACGGTGGCTACACCTTC.

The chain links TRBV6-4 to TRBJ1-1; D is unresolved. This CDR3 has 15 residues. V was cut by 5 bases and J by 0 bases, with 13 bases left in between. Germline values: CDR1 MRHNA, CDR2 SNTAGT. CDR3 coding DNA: TGTGCCAGCAGTCCTAGCCCGGGGATGAACACTGAAGCTTTCTTT. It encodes CASSPSPGMNTEAFF.

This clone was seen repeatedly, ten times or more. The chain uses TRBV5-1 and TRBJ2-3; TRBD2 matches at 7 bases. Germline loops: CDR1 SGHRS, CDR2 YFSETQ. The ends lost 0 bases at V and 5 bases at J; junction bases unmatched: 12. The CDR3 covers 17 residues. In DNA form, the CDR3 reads TGCGCCAGCAGCTTGGCATACCTTGGGGGGGGTGAAGATACGCAGTATTTT. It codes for CASSLAYLGGGEDTQYF.

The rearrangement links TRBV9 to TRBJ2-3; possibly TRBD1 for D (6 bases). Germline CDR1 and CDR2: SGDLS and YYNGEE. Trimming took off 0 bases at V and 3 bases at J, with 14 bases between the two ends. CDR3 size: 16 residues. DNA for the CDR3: TGTGCCAGCAGCGTAGACGTGGGGGCGCAGACAGATACGCAGTATTTT. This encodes CASSVDVGAQTDTQYF.